This passage covers 27 T cell receptor beta chains from one sample sequenced in a study of T-cell reconstitution after alpha-beta-depleted transplantation in children (dated by TCRdb to the mid-2010s). Taken with the paper, the label for treatment or condition translates to: allogeneic hematopoietic cell transplantation with graft depleted of TCRalphabeta T cells and CD19 B cells. The method was PCR. Sequenced using an Illumina HiSeq 2500. To normalize quantification of the TCRbeta repertoire, the TCR libraries were built with molecular barcoding that relied on unique molecular identifiers. The public sequencing data were trimmed at Q25 with fastp and processed into clonotypes with MiXCR by TCRdb, which kept only in-frame beta chains. Each record represents a unique CDR3 protein, reported with the most common genes and DNA among its rows. The sample table records more than 400,000 distinct CDR3 sequences; approximately 42% of these occur just once. The ten largest clones add up to 25% to 30% of the sample.

The starting material was PBMCs, obtained before TCRalphabeta/CD19-depleted stem cell transplant. The receptors were sampled from a girl aged 2 to 9 with aplastic anemia, due to receive a stem cell transplant.

There are many counts of this clonotype. The J gene is TRBJ1-2, the V gene TRBV29-1, with D tentatively TRBD1 (6 bases). Germline V lookup: CDR1 SQVTM, CDR2 ANQGSEA. Trimming took 2 bases from V and 2 from J, leaving 12 bases between them. The CDR3 runs to 14 residues. In DNA, the CDR3 is TGCAGCGTTGAATTACAGGGTTCGAACTATGGCTACACCTTC. Translated: CSVELQGSNYGYTF.

At least ten counts were recorded for this clonotype. The chain uses TRBV7-2 and TRBJ2-1; no clear D. The CDR3 sequence is 13 residues long. The ends were cut back, 3 bases at V and 2 bases at J, with 5 bases in the middle. Germline CDR1 reads SGHTA; CDR2 reads FQGNSA. The CDR3 is CASSLFPYNEQFF. The CDR3, as DNA: TGTGCCAGCAGCTTGTTTCCCTACAATGAGCAGTTCTTC.

The chain is built from TRBV29-1 and TRBJ2-5; 8 nucleotides agree with TRBD2. The junction had 13 bases not matched to a gene; V was cut back by 2 bases and J by 5 bases. The length of the CDR3 is 16 residues. Per germline, CDR1 SQVTM and CDR2 ANQGSEA. CDR3 loop: CSVEKGQRESGETQYF. The DNA of the CDR3 is TGCAGCGTTGAAAAGGGTCAGCGGGAGTCCGGGGAGACCCAGTACTTC.

This clonotype was seen repeatedly, ten times or more. The V call is TRBV12-3 or TRBV12-4, the J call TRBJ1-2; D perhaps matches TRBD1 (5 bases). The ends were cut back, 3 bases at V and 5 bases at J, with 13 bases in the middle. The CDR3 sequence is 14 residues long. The CDR3 protein is CASSFFGGWYGYTF. Written as DNA, the CDR3 is TGTGCCAGCAGTTTTTTTGGGGGATGGTATGGCTACACCTTC.

J is TRBJ2-3 and V is TRBV5-4, with TRBD2 identical over 12 bases. Germline V gene data show CDR1 as SGHNT and CDR2 as YYREEE (reference sequence). J gave up 4 bases and V 3 bases, and 6 bases lay outside the gene matches. The CDR3 runs 16 residues. This CDR3 reads CASSSLAGGFADTQYF. The DNA of the CDR3 is TGTGCCAGCAGCTCTCTAGCGGGGGGGTTTGCAGATACGCAGTATTTT.

This clonotype has at least ten counts. V gene TRBV20-1 combines with J gene TRBJ2-1; D not resolved. CDR1 and CDR2 from the germline V gene are DFQATT and SNEGSKA (reference sequence). The V gene lost 4 bases and the J gene lost 5 bases, with 6 bases spanning the gap. The CDR3 extends over 11 amino acids. In nucleotides, the CDR3 is TGCAGTGCTAATCAGAACAATGAGCAGTTCTTC. The encoded protein is CSANQNNEQFF.

The chain has TRBV6-2 or TRBV6-3 and TRBJ1-5; no reliable D call. The V and J ends lost 8 bases and 4 bases respectively, with 6 bases between them. The CDR3 has 11 residues. CDR1 is MNHEY, CDR2 SVGEGT, per germline. The CDR3 spells CASCKNQPQHF. CDR3 DNA sequence: TGTGCCAGCTGCAAGAATCAGCCCCAGCATTTT.

The J gene is TRBJ1-5, the V gene TRBV11-1; TRBD1 matches at 10 bases. The CDR3 spans 18 residues. Trimming cost V 6 bases and J 5 bases; bases outside gene matches: 16. CDR1 is SGHAT and CDR2 is FQDESV in the germline V gene (reference sequence). CDR3 bases: TGTGCCAGCAGACATCCAACAAGGGACAGGGGCTGGGATCAGCCCCAGCATTTT. This translates into CASRHPTRDRGWDQPQHF.

The rearrangement links TRBV5-1 to TRBJ2-7, with D unclear. V was pared by 3 bases and J by 2 bases, with 15 bases between. Per the germline V gene, CDR1 is SGHRS and CDR2 is YFSETQ. The CDR3 covers 15 residues. CDR3 DNA sequence: TGCGCCAGCAGCTCCACGGGCCCAACAACCTACGAGCAGTACTTC. As protein: CASSSTGPTTYEQYF.

This clonotype has more than one count but fewer than ten. The chain uses TRBV20-1 and TRBJ1-4, with 8 bases fitting TRBD1. This CDR3 region has 15 residues. Germline CDR1 reads DFQATT; CDR2 reads SNEGSKA (reference sequence). The junction had 14 bases not matched to a gene; V was cut back by 6 bases and J by 8 bases. DNA of the CDR3: TGCAGTGCCACCCCAGGGGGCCAAGAGGAAGAAAAACTGTTTTTT. Protein product: CSATPGGQEEEKLFF.

The CDR3 region is CSALGTSPEETQYF. The CDR3, as DNA: TGCAGTGCTCTCGGGACTAGCCCAGAAGAGACCCAGTACTTC. The chain is built from TRBV20-1 and TRBJ2-5, with 9 bases matching TRBD2. The CDR3 has 14 residues. The J segment lost 3 bases and the V segment lost 5 bases, leaving 7 bases of the junction unmatched. Germline assignment: CDR1 DFQATT and CDR2 SNEGSKA (reference sequence).

The chain joins TRBV18 to TRBJ1-4; D unclear. Germline V CDR1 and CDR2: KGHSH, LQKENI. This CDR3 spans 13 amino acids. The V and J ends lost 7 bases and 2 bases respectively, with 8 bases between them. CDR3 sequence: CASFAGTNEKLFF. The CDR3, as DNA: TGTGCCAGCTTCGCGGGGACTAATGAAAAACTGTTTTTT.

The chain combines TRBV9 with TRBJ2-3; D gene uncertain. The CDR3 length is 14 residues. Germline V gene data show CDR1 as SGDLS and CDR2 as YYNGEE. V was shortened by 3 bases and J by 1 base, with 9 bases between the two germline ends. The CDR3 region is CASSDSYGTDTQYF. CDR3 nucleotide sequence: TGTGCCAGCAGCGACTCCTACGGCACAGATACGCAGTATTTT.

At least ten counts were recorded for this clonotype. The rearrangement joins TRBV7-9 to TRBJ2-1; no clear D. The germline V gene has CDR1 SEHNR and CDR2 FQNEAQ (reference sequence). CDR3 length: 15 amino acids. The V and J ends lost 3 bases and 5 bases respectively, with 14 bases between them. In DNA, the CDR3 is TGTGCCAGCAGCTTCTCGGCACGAGGAAACAATGAGCAGTTCTTC. It codes for CASSFSARGNNEQFF.

V is TRBV20-1 and J is TRBJ1-1; D gene ambiguous. Germline V gene lookup returns CDR1 DFQATT and CDR2 SNEGSKA (reference sequence). Trimming removed 6 bases from V and 5 bases from J, with 22 bases in between. The CDR3 runs to 15 residues. The CDR3 nucleotides are TGCAGTGCCGACGACCGAGGGAGGGCGCAAACTGAAGCTTTCTTT. Its protein product is CSADDRGRAQTEAFF.

There are many counts of this clonotype. The chain recombines TRBV7-9 with TRBJ2-7; D perhaps matches TRBD2 (6 bases). This CDR3 comprises 12 residues. Deletions cut 10 bases from V and 6 bases from J, with 16 bases between. Germline V gives CDR1 SEHNR, CDR2 FQNEAQ (reference sequence). The CDR3 spells CATHPEGREQYF. The CDR3 nucleotides are TGTGCCACACATCCGGAGGGCCGCGAGCAGTACTTC.

The CDR3 reads CATSEQGGQPQHF. In nucleotides, the CDR3 is TGTGCCACCAGTGAGCAGGGAGGACAGCCCCAGCATTTT. This chain connects TRBV24-1 to TRBJ1-5, with a tentative D call TRBD1 (5 bases). CDR3 length: 13 amino acids. In germline, CDR1 is KGHDR, CDR2 SFDVKD. V dropped 4 bases and J dropped 7 bases, with 10 bases sitting between them.

This clonotype was detected many times. V is TRBV5-1 and J is TRBJ1-1; 10 nucleotides match TRBD1. Germline assignment: CDR1 SGHRS and CDR2 YFSETQ. V was pared by 3 bases and J by 3 bases, with 8 bases of the junction left unmatched. CDR3 length: 16 amino acids. The CDR3 protein is CASSSRLGQGDTEAFF. For the CDR3, the DNA is TGCGCCAGCAGCTCCCGGCTCGGACAGGGGGACACTGAAGCTTTCTTT. Based on the CDR3 plus reference TRBV5-1 and TRBJ1-1, the full variable domain is KAGVTQTPRYLIKTRGQQVTLSCSPISGHRSVSWYQQTPGQGLQFLFEYFSETQRNKGNFPGRFSGRQFSNSRSEMNVSTLELGDSALYLCASSSRLGQGDTEAFFGQGTRLTVV.

The CDR3 protein is CASSQDRTLRGVKETQYF. The CDR3 region has the DNA TGCGCCAGCAGCCAAGATCGTACACTCCGTGGGGTTAAAGAGACCCAGTACTTC. V usage is TRBV4-1 and J usage is TRBJ2-5; D gene unclear. Germline assignment: CDR1 MGHRA and CDR2 YSYEKL. The V and J ends lost 0 bases and 3 bases respectively, with 20 bases between them. The CDR3 length is 18 residues.

The V call is TRBV4-1, the J call TRBJ2-1; weak D call: TRBD1 (7 bases). V was pared by 2 bases and J by 3 bases, with 14 bases between. The CDR3 contains 16 residues. Germline loops: CDR1 MGHRA, CDR2 YSYEKL. The chain's CDR3 is CASSQLGGTVYNEQFF. The CDR3 DNA reads as TGCGCCAGCAGCCAATTGGGCGGGACAGTCTACAATGAGCAGTTCTTC.

This rearrangement joins TRBV24-1 to TRBJ2-7; D unresolved. Trimming pared 10 bases from V and 3 bases from J, leaving 15 bases between. The CDR3 is made up of 13 amino acids. CDR1 and CDR2 from the germline V gene are KGHDR and SFDVKD. The CDR3 here is CATIRFTVYEQYF. The CDR3 bases are TGTGCCACTATTAGATTTACGGTCTACGAGCAGTACTTC.

This clonotype has only one observation. The rearrangement joins TRBV2 to TRBJ2-7; 8 bases are a match to TRBD2. Germline trimming cut 9 bases from V and 6 bases from J; bases unmatched to any gene: 10. This CDR3 region has 13 residues. Germline CDR1 reads SNHLY; CDR2 reads FYNNEI. Here the CDR3 reads CASRLGGVSEQYF. The CDR3 DNA follows: TGTGCCAGTCGCCTCGGGGGGGTCTCCGAGCAGTACTTC.

The J gene is TRBJ2-7, the V gene TRBV15, with no clear D. CDR3 length equals 17 residues. Per the germline V gene, CDR1 is LNHNV and CDR2 is YYDKDF (reference sequence). V gave up 0 bases and J gave up 0 bases, with 15 bases separating them. CDR3 sequence reads: CATSRDSAGEISYEQYF. The CDR3, as DNA: TGTGCCACCAGCAGAGATTCAGCCGGTGAGATCTCCTACGAGCAGTACTTC.

The chain carries TRBV7-9 and TRBJ1-4, with 8 bases identical to TRBD1. V lost 5 bases to trimming and J lost 8 bases; unmatched junction nucleotides: 7. CDR1 is SEHNR and CDR2 is FQNEAQ in the germline V gene (reference sequence). The CDR3 runs 14 residues. CDR3 residues: CASSLDRGREKLFF. Here the CDR3 DNA reads TGTGCCAGCAGCCTCGACAGGGGAAGGGAAAAACTGTTTTTT.

V is TRBV21-1 and J is TRBJ1-1; TRBD1 reflects the table's D call only, with no check against the DNA. TRBV21-1 is recorded as a pseudogene. This CDR3 comprises 17 residues. CDR3 in DNA: TGTGCCAGCAGCAAAGCGCTATCGGGACAGTCCAACACTGAAGCTTTCTTT. Encoded protein: CASSKALSGQSNTEAFF.

This chain joins TRBV14 and TRBJ1-5, with D unclear. Trimming shortened V by 0 bases and J by 3 bases, and 9 bases separated the two germline ends. The germline V gene encodes CDR1 SGHDN and CDR2 FVKESK. The CDR3 has 15 amino acids. Here the CDR3 DNA reads TGTGCCAGCAGCCAAGAAAACTGGATCAATCAGCCCCAGCATTTT. This encodes CASSQENWINQPQHF. The full variable domain, rest sourced from reference TRBV14 and TRBJ1-5, is EAGVTQFPSHSVIEKGQTVTLRCDPISGHDNLYWYRRVMGKEIKFLLHFVKESKQDESGMPNNRFLAERTGGTYSTLKVQPAELEDSGVYFCASSQENWINQPQHFGDGTRLSIL.

This clonotype appeared many times. The J gene is TRBJ2-7, the V gene TRBV2; maybe TRBD2 (6 bases). From germline, CDR1 is SNHLY and CDR2 FYNNEI. The CDR3 length is 12 residues. V was pared by 10 bases and J by 2 bases, with 12 bases between. As DNA, the CDR3 is TGTGCCACCCGCGGGGAGACCTACGAGCAGTACTTC. Protein product: CATRGETYEQYF.